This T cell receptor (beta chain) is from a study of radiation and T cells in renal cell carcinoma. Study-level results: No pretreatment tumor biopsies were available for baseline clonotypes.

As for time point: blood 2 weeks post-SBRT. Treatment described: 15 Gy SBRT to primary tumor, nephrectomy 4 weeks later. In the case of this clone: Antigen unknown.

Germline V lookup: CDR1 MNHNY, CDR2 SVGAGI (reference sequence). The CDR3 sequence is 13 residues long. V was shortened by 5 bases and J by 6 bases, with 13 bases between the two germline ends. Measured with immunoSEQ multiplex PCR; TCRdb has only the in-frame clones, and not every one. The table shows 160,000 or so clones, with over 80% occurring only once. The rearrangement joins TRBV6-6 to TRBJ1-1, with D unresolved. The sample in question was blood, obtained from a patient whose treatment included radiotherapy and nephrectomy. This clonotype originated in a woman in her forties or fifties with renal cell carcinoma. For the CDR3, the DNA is TGTGCCAGCAGTCCCGATAGGGATTCTGAAGCTTTCTTT. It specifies CASSPDRDSEAFF.